The following is a T cell receptor beta chain sequence with its context. V lost 5 bases and J 3 bases, leaving 17 bases between the germline ends. The CDR3 is 15 amino acids. Germline V gene lookup returns CDR1 MNHEY and CDR2 SMNVEV (reference sequence). This sample is drawn from a study of CD8 T cells in Susac syndrome. cDNA came from about 0.46 to 1 ug RNA primed by random hexamers. From the immunoSEQ multiplex PCR reads, TCRdb called clonotypes with MiXCR, one entry per CDR3 protein. The profile shows about 200,000 distinct CDR3 sequences, approximately 95% of them singletons. V usage is TRBV27 and J usage is TRBJ2-7; D may correspond to TRBD1 or TRBD2 (5 bases each). The origin of this receptor is a human donor in good health. The sample consisted of CD4+ T cells from PBMCs. CDR3 region: CASSPVQGPFYEQYF. The CDR3 DNA is TGTGCCAGCAGTCCAGTGCAGGGACCTTTCTACGAGCAGTACTTC.